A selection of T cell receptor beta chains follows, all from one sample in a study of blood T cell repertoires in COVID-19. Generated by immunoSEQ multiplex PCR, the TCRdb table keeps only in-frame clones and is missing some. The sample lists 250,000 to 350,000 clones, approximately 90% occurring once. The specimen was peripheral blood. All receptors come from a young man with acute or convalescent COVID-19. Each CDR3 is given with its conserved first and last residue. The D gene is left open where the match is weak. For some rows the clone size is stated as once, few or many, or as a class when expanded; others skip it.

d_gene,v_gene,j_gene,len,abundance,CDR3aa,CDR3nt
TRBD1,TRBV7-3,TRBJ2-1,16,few,CASSSTGGPFYNEQFF,TGTGCCAGCAGCTCGACAGGGGGCCCATTTTACAATGAGCAGTTCTTC
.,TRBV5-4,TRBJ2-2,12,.,CASSLGPGELFF,TGTGCCAGCAGCTTGGGGCCCGGGGAGCTGTTTTTT
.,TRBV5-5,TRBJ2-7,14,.,CASSRGQPIYEQYF,TGTGCCAGCAGCCGTGGACAGCCGATTTACGAGCAGTACTTC
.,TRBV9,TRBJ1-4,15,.,CASSVGGTTNEKLFF,TGTGCCAGCAGCGTAGGCGGGACAACTAATGAAAAACTGTTTTTT
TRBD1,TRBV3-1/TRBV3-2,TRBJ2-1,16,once,CASSRTTGTGTYEQFF,TGTGCCAGCAGCCGAACAACCGGGACAGGGACTTATGAGCAGTTCTTC
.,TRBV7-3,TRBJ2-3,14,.,CASSRGQSGDTQYF,TGTGCCAGCAGCCGCGGACAGTCCGGAGATACGCAGTATTTT
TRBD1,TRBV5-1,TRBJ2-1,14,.,CASSVGTGYHEQFF,TGCGCCAGCAGCGTCGGGACAGGGTACCATGAGCAGTTCTTC
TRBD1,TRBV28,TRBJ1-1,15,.,CASSLGGQGDTEAFF,TGTGCCAGCAGTTTAGGTGGACAGGGAGACACTGAAGCTTTCTTT
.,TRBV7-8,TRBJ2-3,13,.,CASSPGRTDTQYF,TGTGCCAGCAGCCCCGGGAGAACAGATACGCAGTATTTT
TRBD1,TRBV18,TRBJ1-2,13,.,CASSPDRGQVYTF,TGTGCCAGCTCACCGGACAGGGGGCAGGTCTACACCTTC
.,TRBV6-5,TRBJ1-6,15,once,CASTLGDRRPSPLHF,TGTGCCAGCACCCTAGGCGACAGGAGGCCATCACCCCTCCACTTT
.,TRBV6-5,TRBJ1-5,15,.,CASSYSARGDQPQHF,TGTGCCAGCAGTTACTCGGCCCGGGGGGATCAGCCCCAGCATTTT
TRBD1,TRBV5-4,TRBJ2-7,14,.,CASSSGQGEYEQYF,TGTGCCAGCAGTTCCGGACAGGGGGAATACGAGCAGTACTTC
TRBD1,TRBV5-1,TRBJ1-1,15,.,CASSRTGRGNTEAFF,TGCGCCAGCAGCCGGACAGGAAGGGGGAACACTGAAGCTTTCTTT
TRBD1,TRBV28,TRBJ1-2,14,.,CASSSTQGSYGYTF,TGTGCCAGCAGTTCAACACAGGGGAGCTATGGCTACACCTTC
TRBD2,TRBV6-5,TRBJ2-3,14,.,CASRRLADTDTQYF,TGTGCCAGCAGGCGACTAGCGGACACAGATACGCAGTATTTT
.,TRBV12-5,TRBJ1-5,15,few,CASGSPLDRNQPQHF,TGTGCTAGTGGTTCCCCTTTGGACAGAAATCAGCCCCAGCATTTT
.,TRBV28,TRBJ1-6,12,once,CASRNRVSPLHF,TGTGCCAGCAGGAACAGGGTGTCACCCCTCCACTTT
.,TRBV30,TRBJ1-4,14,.,CAWSRWGLGEKLFF,TGTGCCTGGAGCCGATGGGGGCTAGGTGAAAAACTGTTTTTT
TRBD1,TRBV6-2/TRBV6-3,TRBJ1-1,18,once,CASSYSRWDRPLNTEAFF,TGTGCCAGCAGTTACTCAAGGTGGGACAGGCCATTGAACACTGAAGCTTTCTTT
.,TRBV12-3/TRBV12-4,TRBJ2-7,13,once,CASSGESDYEQYF,TGTGCCAGCAGCGGGGAGAGTGACTACGAGCAGTACTTC
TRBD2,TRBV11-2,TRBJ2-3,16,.,CASSSGLADPTDTQYF,TGTGCCAGCAGCTCGGGACTAGCCGACCCCACAGATACGCAGTATTTT
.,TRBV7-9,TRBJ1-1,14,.,CASSLASENTEAFF,TGTGCCAGCAGCTTAGCGTCAGAAAACACTGAAGCTTTCTTT
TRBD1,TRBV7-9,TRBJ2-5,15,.,CASKMGTGYQETQYF,TGTGCCAGCAAAATGGGGACAGGGTACCAAGAGACCCAGTACTTC
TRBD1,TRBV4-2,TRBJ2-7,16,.,CASSREFGQGFYEQYF,TGTGCCAGCAGTAGAGAATTTGGACAGGGATTCTACGAGCAGTACTTC
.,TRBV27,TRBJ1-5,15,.,CASSFHKDSNQPQHF,TGTGCCAGCAGTTTCCACAAGGACAGTAATCAGCCCCAGCATTTT
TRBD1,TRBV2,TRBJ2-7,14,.,CASLPRDRSYEQYF,TGTGCCAGCCTCCCCCGGGACAGATCCTACGAGCAGTACTTC
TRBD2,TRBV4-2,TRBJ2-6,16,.,CASSQEDGRGANVLTF,TGTGCCAGCAGCCAAGAAGACGGGAGGGGGGCCAACGTCCTGACTTTC
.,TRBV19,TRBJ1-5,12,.,CASSIIDQPQHF,TGTGCCAGTAGTATAATAGATCAGCCCCAGCATTTT
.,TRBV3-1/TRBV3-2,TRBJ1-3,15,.,CASSQVAGQGNTIYF,TGTGCCAGCAGCCAAGTTGCAGGGCAAGGAAACACCATATATTTT
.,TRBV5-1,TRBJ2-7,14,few,CASSSTGEGYEQYF,TGCGCCAGCAGCTCGACAGGGGAGGGCTACGAGCAGTACTTC
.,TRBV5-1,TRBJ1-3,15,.,CASSYTGDSGNTIYF,TGCGCCAGCAGCTACACAGGTGACTCTGGAAACACCATATATTTT
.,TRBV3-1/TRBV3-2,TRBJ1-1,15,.,CASSQSDRKNTEAFF,TGTGCCAGCAGCCAATCAGACAGGAAGAACACTGAAGCTTTCTTT